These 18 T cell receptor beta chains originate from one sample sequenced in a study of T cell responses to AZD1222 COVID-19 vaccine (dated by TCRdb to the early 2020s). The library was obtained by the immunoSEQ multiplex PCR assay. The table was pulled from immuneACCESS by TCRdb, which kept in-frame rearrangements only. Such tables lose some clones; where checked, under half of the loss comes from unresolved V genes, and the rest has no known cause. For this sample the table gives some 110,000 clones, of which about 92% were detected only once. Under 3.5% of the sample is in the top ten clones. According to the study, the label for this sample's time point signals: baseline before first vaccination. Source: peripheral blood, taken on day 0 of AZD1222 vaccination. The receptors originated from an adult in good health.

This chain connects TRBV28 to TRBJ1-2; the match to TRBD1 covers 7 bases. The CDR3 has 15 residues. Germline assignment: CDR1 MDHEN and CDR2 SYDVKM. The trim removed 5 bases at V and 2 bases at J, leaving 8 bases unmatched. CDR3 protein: CASSLSSTGNYGYTF. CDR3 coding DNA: TGTGCCAGCAGTCTATCCTCGACAGGGAACTATGGCTACACCTTC.

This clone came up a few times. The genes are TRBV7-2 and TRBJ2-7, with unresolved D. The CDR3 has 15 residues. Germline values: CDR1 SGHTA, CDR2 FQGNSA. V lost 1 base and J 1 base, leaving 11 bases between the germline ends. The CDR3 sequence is CASSLDLYGSYEQYF. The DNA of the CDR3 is TGTGCCAGCAGCTTAGATCTCTACGGTTCCTACGAGCAGTACTTC.

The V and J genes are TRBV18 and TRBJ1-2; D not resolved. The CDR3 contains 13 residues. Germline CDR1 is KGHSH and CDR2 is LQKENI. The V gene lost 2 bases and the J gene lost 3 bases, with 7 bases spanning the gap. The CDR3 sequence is CASSPVEDYGYTF. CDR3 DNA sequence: TGTGCCAGCTCACCAGTGGAGGACTATGGCTACACCTTC.

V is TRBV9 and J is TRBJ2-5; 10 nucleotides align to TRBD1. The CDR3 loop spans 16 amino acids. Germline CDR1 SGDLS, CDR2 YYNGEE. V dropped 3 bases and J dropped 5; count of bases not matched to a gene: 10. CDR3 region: CASSARQGAPEETQYF. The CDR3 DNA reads TGTGCCAGCAGCGCCCGACAGGGGGCGCCTGAGGAGACCCAGTACTTC.

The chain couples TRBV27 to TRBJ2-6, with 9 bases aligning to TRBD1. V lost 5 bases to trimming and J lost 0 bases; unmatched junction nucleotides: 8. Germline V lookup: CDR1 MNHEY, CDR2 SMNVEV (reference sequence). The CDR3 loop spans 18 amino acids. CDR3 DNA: TGTGCCAGCAGTAGCCGGGACAGGGATTCCTCTGGGGCCAACGTCCTGACTTTC. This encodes CASSSRDRDSSGANVLTF.

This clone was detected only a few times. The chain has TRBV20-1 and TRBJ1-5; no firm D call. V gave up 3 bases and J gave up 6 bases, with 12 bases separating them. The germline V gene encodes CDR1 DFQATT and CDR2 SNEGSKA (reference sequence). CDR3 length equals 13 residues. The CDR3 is CSASVVMGQPQHF. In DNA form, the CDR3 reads TGCAGTGCTAGTGTGGTGATGGGTCAGCCCCAGCATTTT.

The CDR3 loop is CASVLTGRHTEAFF. In nucleotides, the CDR3 is TGTGCTAGTGTCCTGACAGGGCGACACACTGAAGCTTTCTTT. The genes are TRBV12-5 and TRBJ1-1, with TRBD1 matching over 7 bases. CDR1 is LGHNT and CDR2 is FRNRAP in the germline V gene. The CDR3 extends over 14 amino acids. V dropped 7 bases and J dropped 3; count of bases not matched to a gene: 8.

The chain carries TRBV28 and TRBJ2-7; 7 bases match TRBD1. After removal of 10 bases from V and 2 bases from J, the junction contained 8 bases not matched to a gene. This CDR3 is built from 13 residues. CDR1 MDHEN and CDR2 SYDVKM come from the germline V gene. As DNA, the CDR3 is TGTGCCACCCGGAACAGGGGAACCTACGAGCAGTACTTC. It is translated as CATRNRGTYEQYF.

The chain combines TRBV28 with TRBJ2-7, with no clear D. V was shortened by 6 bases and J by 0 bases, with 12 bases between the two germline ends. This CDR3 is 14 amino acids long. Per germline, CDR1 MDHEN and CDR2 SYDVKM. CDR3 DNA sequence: TGTGCCAGCAGCCCCGCGGATAGCTCCTACGAGCAGTACTTC. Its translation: CASSPADSSYEQYF.

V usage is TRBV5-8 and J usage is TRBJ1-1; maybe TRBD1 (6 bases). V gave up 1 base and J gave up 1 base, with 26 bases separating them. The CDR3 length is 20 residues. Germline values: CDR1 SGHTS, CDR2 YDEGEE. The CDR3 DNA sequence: TGTGCCAGCAGCTTGCGGGGGGGGCGAACAAGTTTTTCCCCGAACACTGAAGCTTTCTTT. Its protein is CASSLRGGRTSFSPNTEAFF. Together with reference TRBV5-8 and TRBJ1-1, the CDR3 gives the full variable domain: EAGVTQSPTHLIKTRGQQATLRCSPISGHTSVYWYQQALGLGLQFLLWYDEGEERNRGNFPPRFSGRQFPNYSSELNVNALELEDSALYLCASSLRGGRTSFSPNTEAFFGQGTRLTVV.

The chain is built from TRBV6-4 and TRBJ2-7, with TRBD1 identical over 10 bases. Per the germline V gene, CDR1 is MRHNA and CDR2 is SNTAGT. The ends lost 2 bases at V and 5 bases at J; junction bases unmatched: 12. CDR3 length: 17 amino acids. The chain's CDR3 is CASSDLRQGAAINEQYF. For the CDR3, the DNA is TGTGCCAGCAGTGACCTCCGACAGGGGGCTGCTATAAACGAGCAGTACTTC.

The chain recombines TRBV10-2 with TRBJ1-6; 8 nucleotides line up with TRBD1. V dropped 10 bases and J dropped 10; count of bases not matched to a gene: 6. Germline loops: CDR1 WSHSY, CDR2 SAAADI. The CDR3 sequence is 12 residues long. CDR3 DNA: TGCGCCACCGGACAGGGCGGGTCACCCCTCCACTTT. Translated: CATGQGGSPLHF.

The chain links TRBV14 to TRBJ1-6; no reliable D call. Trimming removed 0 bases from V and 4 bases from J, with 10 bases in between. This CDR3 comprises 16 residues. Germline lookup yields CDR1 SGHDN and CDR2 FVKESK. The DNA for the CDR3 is TGTGCCAGCAGCCAAGATGCGGCAGCATATAATTCACCCCTCCACTTT. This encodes CASSQDAAAYNSPLHF. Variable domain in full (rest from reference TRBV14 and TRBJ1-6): EAGVTQFPSHSVIEKGQTVTLRCDPISGHDNLYWYRRVMGKEIKFLLHFVKESKQDESGMPNNRFLAERTGGTYSTLKVQPAELEDSGVYFCASSQDAAAYNSPLHFGNGTRLTVT.

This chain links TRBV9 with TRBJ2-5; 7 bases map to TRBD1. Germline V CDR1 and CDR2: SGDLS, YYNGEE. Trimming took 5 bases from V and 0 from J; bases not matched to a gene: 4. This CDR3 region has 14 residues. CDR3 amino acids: CASSTGVYQETQYF. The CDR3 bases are TGTGCCAGCAGTACAGGGGTGTACCAAGAGACCCAGTACTTC.

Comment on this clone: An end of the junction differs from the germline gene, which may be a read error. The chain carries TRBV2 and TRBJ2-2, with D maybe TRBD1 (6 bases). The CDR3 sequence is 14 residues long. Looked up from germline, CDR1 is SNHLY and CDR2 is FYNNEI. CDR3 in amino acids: CASREGGRGGELFF. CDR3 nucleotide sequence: TGTGCCAGCAGGGAAGGGGGACGCGGCGGGGAGCTGTTTTTT.

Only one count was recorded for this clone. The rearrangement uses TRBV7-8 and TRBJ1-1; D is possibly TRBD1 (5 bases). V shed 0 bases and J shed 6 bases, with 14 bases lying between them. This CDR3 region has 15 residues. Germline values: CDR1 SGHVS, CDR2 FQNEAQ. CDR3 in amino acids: CASSLAHGAGSEAFF. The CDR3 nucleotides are TGTGCCAGCAGCTTAGCGCATGGGGCAGGGTCTGAAGCTTTCTTT.

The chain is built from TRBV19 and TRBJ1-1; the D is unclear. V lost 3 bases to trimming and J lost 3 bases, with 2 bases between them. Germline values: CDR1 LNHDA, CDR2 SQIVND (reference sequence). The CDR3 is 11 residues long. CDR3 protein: CASSMDTEAFF. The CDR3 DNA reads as TGTGCCAGTAGTATGGACACTGAAGCTTTCTTT. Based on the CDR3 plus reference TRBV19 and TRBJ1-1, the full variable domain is DGGITQSPKYLFRKEGQNVTLSCEQNLNHDAMYWYRQDPGQGLRLIYYSQIVNDFQKGDIAEGYSVSREKKESFPLTVTSAQKNPTAFYLCASSMDTEAFFGQGTRLTVV.

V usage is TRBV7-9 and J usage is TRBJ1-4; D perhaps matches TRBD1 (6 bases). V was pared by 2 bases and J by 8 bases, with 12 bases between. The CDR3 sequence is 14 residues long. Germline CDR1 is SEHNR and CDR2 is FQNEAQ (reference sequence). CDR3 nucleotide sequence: TGTGCCAGCAGCTTATCCGAGGGGGGAGAAAAACTGTTTTTT. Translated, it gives CASSLSEGGEKLFF. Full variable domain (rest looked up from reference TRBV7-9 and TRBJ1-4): DTGVSQNPRHKITKRGQNVTFRCDPISEHNRLYWYRQTLGQGPEFLTYFQNEAQLEKSRLLSDRFSAERPKGSFSTLEIQRTEQGDSAMYLCASSLSEGGEKLFFGSGTQLSVL.